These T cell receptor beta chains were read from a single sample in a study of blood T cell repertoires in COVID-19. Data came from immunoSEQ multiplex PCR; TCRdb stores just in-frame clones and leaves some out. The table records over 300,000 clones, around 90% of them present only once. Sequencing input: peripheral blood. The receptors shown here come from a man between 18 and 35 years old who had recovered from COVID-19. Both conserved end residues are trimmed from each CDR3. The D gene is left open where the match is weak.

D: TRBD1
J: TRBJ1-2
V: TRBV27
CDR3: ASSLHRGTGGNEGYT

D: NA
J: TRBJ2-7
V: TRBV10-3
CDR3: AISESDLYEQY

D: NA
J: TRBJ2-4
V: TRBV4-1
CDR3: ASSQEWAGTDIQY

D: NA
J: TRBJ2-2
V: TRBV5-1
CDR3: ASSLVLGNTGELF

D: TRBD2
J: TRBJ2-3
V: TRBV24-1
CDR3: ATSDATSVSDTQY

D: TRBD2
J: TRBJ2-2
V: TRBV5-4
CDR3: ASSRGLAGDTGELF

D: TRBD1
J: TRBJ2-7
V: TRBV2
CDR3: ASRIPAGQGAYEQY

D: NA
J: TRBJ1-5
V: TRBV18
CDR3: ASSPETLSNQPQH

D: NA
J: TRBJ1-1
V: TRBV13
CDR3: ASSFPVAEAF

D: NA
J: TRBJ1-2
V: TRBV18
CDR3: ASSPTEEGVYGYT

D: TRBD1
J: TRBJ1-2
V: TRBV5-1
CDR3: ASSTGQPNYGYT

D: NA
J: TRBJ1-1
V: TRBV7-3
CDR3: ASSSQGGTEAF

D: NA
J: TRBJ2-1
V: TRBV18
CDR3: ASSPLHYIYNEQF

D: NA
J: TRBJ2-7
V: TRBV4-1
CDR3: ASSPLPGTARGEQY

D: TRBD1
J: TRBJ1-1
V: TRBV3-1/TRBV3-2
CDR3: ASSQGPQGDTEAF

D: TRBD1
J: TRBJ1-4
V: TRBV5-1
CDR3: ASSPIQGARVF

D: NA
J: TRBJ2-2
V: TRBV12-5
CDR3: ASGLDRRGTGELF

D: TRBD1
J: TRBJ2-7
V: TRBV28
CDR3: ASSLYAGGHEQY

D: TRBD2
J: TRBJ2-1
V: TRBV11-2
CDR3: ASSLVGTSVEQF

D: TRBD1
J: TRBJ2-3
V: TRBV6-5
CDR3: ASLDRGFTDTQY

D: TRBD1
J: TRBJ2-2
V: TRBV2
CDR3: ASVSDRGYYTGELF

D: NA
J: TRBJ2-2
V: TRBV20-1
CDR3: SAQITGELF

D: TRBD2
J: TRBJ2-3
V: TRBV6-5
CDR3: ASSYSRRGDTDTQY

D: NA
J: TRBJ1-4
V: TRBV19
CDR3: ASSRGVNGEKLF

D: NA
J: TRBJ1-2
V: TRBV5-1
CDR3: ASSLAGGALSGYT

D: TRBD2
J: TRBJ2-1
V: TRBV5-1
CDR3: ASSRTALAGDHNEQF

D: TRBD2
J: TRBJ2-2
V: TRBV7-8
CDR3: ASSSATSGGYTGELF

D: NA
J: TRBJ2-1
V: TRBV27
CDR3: ASSLSLANEQF

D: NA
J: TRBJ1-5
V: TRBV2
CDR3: ASRAGQSSNQPQH

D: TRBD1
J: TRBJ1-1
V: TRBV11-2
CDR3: ASRGQLNTEAF

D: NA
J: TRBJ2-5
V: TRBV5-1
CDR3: ASSAQTSPQETQY

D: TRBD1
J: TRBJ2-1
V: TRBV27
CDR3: ASSSQGAGEQF

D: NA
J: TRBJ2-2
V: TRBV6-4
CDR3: ASRPQAGGELF

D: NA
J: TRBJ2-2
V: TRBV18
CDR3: ASSPQSGTLNTGELF

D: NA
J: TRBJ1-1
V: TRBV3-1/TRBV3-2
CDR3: ASSPLIRQVGPEAF

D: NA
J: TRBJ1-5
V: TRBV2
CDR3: ASSEALEGGQPQH

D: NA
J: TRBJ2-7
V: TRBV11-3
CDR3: ASSLLSNSEQY

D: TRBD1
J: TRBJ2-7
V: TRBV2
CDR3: ANRDRGGEQY

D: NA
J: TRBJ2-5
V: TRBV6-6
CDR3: ASSYGLQETQY

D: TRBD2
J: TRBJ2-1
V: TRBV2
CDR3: ASSVERGGYNEQF

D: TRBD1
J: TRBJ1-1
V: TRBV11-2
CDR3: ASSYTTGGNTEAF

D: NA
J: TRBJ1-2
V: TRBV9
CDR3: ASSAQGEVNYGYT

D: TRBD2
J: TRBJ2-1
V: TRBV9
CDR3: ASSGLLAGGYNEQF

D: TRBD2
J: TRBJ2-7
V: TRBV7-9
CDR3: ASSPWTSASYEQY

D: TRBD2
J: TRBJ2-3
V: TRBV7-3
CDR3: ASSLSGGATDTQY

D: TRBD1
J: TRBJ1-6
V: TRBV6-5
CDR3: ASTRQGTYNSPLH

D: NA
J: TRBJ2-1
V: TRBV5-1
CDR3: ASSSGLDNEQF

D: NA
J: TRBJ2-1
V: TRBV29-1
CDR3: SVEERGLVANEQF